The sequence of this TCR beta chain was determined in a study of blood T cell repertoires in COVID-19. Turning to the study itself: The study drew acute and convalescent COVID-19 samples from the United States, Italy and Spain.

V gave up 8 bases and J gave up 5 bases, with 10 bases separating them. The CDR3 covers 11 residues. Germline CDR1 and CDR2: SNHLY and FYNNEI. As originally analysed: The authors estimated nucleated cell counts from reference gene primer amplification. Generated by immunoSEQ multiplex PCR, the TCRdb table keeps only in-frame clones and is missing some. From that table come the V and J calls and clone size; the DNA was used to work out D and trimming. The repertoire holds roughly 280,000 clones, with around 90% as singletons. The sequence was collected from a man aged 45-65 years with acute or convalescent COVID-19. This chain uses TRBV2 with TRBJ2-7; a possible D gene is TRBD1 (6 bases). The sequenced sample consisted of peripheral blood. CDR3: CASSRDNEQYF. The DNA for the CDR3 is TGTGCCAGCTCTCGGGACAACGAGCAGTACTTC.